Listed below are T cell receptor beta chains from one sample, sequenced in a study of cytomegalovirus exposure and HLA in healthy donors. Some clones are missing from TCRdb's copy, which holds only in-frame ones; the method was immunoSEQ multiplex PCR. The sample yields 150,000 to 180,000 clones, roughly 79% seen once. Sequencing was done on a sample of PBMCs. Receptors were obtained from a man aged 18 to 29 in good health and CMV-seronegative. The CDR3 runs from the conserved cysteine through the conserved F or W. A D gene is named only where the DNA matches it firmly. Only some rows state a clone size, as once, few, many or a class for expanded clones.

V gene,clone size,J gene,D gene,CDR3 DNA,CDR3 protein
TRBV5-4,-,TRBJ1-2,TRBD1,TGTGCCAGCAGATGGGACAGTAACTATGGCTACACCTTC,CASRWDSNYGYTF
TRBV2,-,TRBJ2-6,-,TGTGCCAGCATTGGACAGTTTAGGGCCAACGGCCTGACTTTC,CASIGQFRANGLTF
TRBV7-9,-,TRBJ1-1,TRBD1,TGTGCCAGCAGCTCCCGACAGGGACCTATGAACACTGAAGCTTTCTTT,CASSSRQGPMNTEAFF
TRBV2,-,TRBJ2-7,TRBD1,TGTGCCAGCAGGGGGACAGGGGTTCTATACGAGCAGTACTTC,CASRGTGVLYEQYF
TRBV2,-,TRBJ2-5,-,TGTGCCAGCAGCTCGGTTTTGGCGGGGAAAGAGACCCAGTACTTC,CASSSVLAGKETQYF
TRBV4-2,-,TRBJ1-3,-,TGTGCCAGCAGCGAATACAGGGACCTCTCTGGAAACACCATATATTTT,CASSEYRDLSGNTIYF
TRBV4-3,few,TRBJ2-3,-,TGCGCCAGCAGCCGCGCTAGTGCAGATACGCAGTATTTT,CASSRASADTQYF
TRBV14,-,TRBJ1-1,-,TGTGCCAGCAGCCAAGAAGGTTTTCGGCGGGTGAACACTGAAGCTTTCTTT,CASSQEGFRRVNTEAFF
TRBV6-1,-,TRBJ2-1,TRBD1,TGTGCCAGCAGTGAAAACAGGGGGACGGGGCACAATGAGCAGTTCTTC,CASSENRGTGHNEQFF
TRBV19,-,TRBJ1-1,TRBD1,TGTGCCAGTAGTTGGACAGGGGCCACTGAAGCTTTCTTT,CASSWTGATEAFF
TRBV19,-,TRBJ1-1,-,TGTGCCAGTAGTATGGCCTTCTCTACTGAAGCTTTCTTT,CASSMAFSTEAFF
TRBV9,-,TRBJ2-1,TRBD1,TGTGCCAGCAGCGAGACGGCACGGGACAGTTACAATGAGCAGTTCTTC,CASSETARDSYNEQFF
TRBV7-3,-,TRBJ1-2,-,TGTGCCAGCAGCTTAAGTCCGGGTAATATCTATGGCTACACCTTC,CASSLSPGNIYGYTF
TRBV5-8,-,TRBJ1-2,-,TGTGCCAGCAGCCTGTGGAACAGCAACTATGGCTACACCTTC,CASSLWNSNYGYTF
TRBV29-1,-,TRBJ1-1,-,TGCAGCGTGGTCAGGACAGTCATGAACACTGAAGCTTTCTTT,CSVVRTVMNTEAFF
TRBV6-1,-,TRBJ1-6,TRBD1,TGTGCCAGCAGTGGACAGGGGGCGCCGGTTACCCTCCACTTT,CASSGQGAPVTLHF
TRBV11-2,-,TRBJ2-3,TRBD1,TGTGCCAGTACGACAGGGTGGGGGGATACGCAGTATTTT,CASTTGWGDTQYF
TRBV28,-,TRBJ1-2,-,TGTGCCAGCAGAATGACAGGACTCTATGGCTACACCTTC,CASRMTGLYGYTF
TRBV7-2,-,TRBJ2-3,TRBD2,TGTGCCAGCAGCTTCGGGCGGGGGGCGTCATCTAGCACAGATACGCAGTATTTT,CASSFGRGASSSTDTQYF
TRBV27,-,TRBJ2-3,TRBD1,TGTGCCAGCAGTCCCCGGACAGGGAGCTTTTATCGCACAGATACGCAGTATTTT,CASSPRTGSFYRTDTQYF
TRBV6-1,-,TRBJ2-1,TRBD2,TGTGCCAGCAGTGTACCGGGACTAGCGGGAGTCAATGAGCAGTTCTTC,CASSVPGLAGVNEQFF
TRBV9,few,TRBJ1-1,TRBD1,TGTGCCAGCAGCGTCACAGGGGCGAACACTGAAGCTTTCTTT,CASSVTGANTEAFF
TRBV27,-,TRBJ1-5,-,TGTGCCAGCAGTTCTACAGGGTTCGGATTGGCGGGCAATCAGCCCCAGCATTTT,CASSSTGFGLAGNQPQHF
TRBV15,-,TRBJ2-2,TRBD2,TGTGCCACCAGCAGAGAAGTAGGAATAGCGGGGGTCGGGGAGCTGTTTTTT,CATSREVGIAGVGELFF
TRBV4-1,-,TRBJ1-4,-,TGCGCCAGCAGCCAAAATTCATTAGGGGGAGCTAATGAAAAACTGTTTTTT,CASSQNSLGGANEKLFF
TRBV27,once,TRBJ2-2,TRBD2,TGTGCCAGCAGTTTATTGTACGTGGGGGGGTCTACCGGGGAGCTGTTTTTT,CASSLLYVGGSTGELFF
TRBV6-5,once,TRBJ1-5,-,TGTGCCAGCAGTAGGCAGGGTAATGGCAATCAGCCCCAGCATTTT,CASSRQGNGNQPQHF
TRBV2,-,TRBJ2-7,-,TGTGCCAGCTATAAGCCCGGGAACGAGCAGTACTTC,CASYKPGNEQYF
TRBV7-9,once,TRBJ1-1,TRBD1,TGTGCCAGCAGCTTAGGAACAGGGGGCTTCAACACTGAAGCTTTCTTT,CASSLGTGGFNTEAFF
TRBV9,-,TRBJ1-6,-,TGTGCCAGCACCGAGGGGGATCGGGGTAATTCACCCCTCCACTTT,CASTEGDRGNSPLHF
TRBV7-3,-,TRBJ2-1,-,TGTGCCAGCAGCTTAGAGCGTGATAATGAGCAGTTCTTC,CASSLERDNEQFF
TRBV5-4,-,TRBJ1-6,-,TGTGCCAGCACCAACAGGTCGTATGGTTCACCCCTCCACTTT,CASTNRSYGSPLHF
TRBV2,-,TRBJ1-3,-,TGTGCCAGCAGCTTTGCCGGCGGAACTGGAAACACCATATATTTT,CASSFAGGTGNTIYF
TRBV4-3,-,TRBJ1-1,-,TGCGCCAGCAGCCCCCTTAGGAACACTGAAGCTTTCTTT,CASSPLRNTEAFF
TRBV7-2,once,TRBJ1-1,-,TGTGCCAGCAGCTTAGTCAGGGATACTGAAGCTTTCTTT,CASSLVRDTEAFF
TRBV13,-,TRBJ1-2,TRBD1,TGTGCCAGCAGCTTAGAGGGGACAGGGGGCTCCTATGGCTACACCTTC,CASSLEGTGGSYGYTF
TRBV29-1,-,TRBJ1-2,-,TGCAGCGTTGAAGATCCGGGGGAAGGCTACACCTTC,CSVEDPGEGYTF
TRBV6-5,-,TRBJ1-1,-,TGTGCCAGCAGTTACCTTCCGGGGGTGAACACTGAAGCTTTCTTT,CASSYLPGVNTEAFF
TRBV7-2,-,TRBJ2-1,-,TGTGCCAGCAGCTTACGCCCTAGCGCCCTTGAGCAGTTCTTC,CASSLRPSALEQFF
TRBV6-1,-,TRBJ1-5,TRBD1,TGTGCCAGCAGTGACCCCGGGACAGTTTATAGCAATCAGCCCCAGCATTTT,CASSDPGTVYSNQPQHF
TRBV27,-,TRBJ2-7,TRBD1,TGTGCCAGCAGTTTCGGACAGGGGTCCTACGAGCAGTACTTC,CASSFGQGSYEQYF
TRBV7-6,-,TRBJ2-1,TRBD2,TGTGCCAGCAGCTTAGGGATAGCGGGGGACTCCTACAATGAGCAGTTCTTC,CASSLGIAGDSYNEQFF
TRBV6-6,-,TRBJ2-7,TRBD2,TGTGCCAGCAGTACGCCCATTAGCGGGGGAGACTACGAGCAGTACTTC,CASSTPISGGDYEQYF
TRBV6-5,-,TRBJ1-6,-,TGTGCCAGCAGTTACTCGATTGGCAATAATTCACCCCTCCGCTTT,CASSYSIGNNSPLRF
TRBV28,-,TRBJ2-3,-,TGTGCCAGCAGTCGGGTCGGGCGGGACACAGATACGCAGTATTTT,CASSRVGRDTDTQYF
TRBV9,few,TRBJ2-5,TRBD1,TGTGCCAGCAGCGAGTGGACAGGGTTCATGGAGACCCAGTACTTC,CASSEWTGFMETQYF
TRBV29-1,once,TRBJ2-7,-,TGCAGCGGCCGCTCAGTTAACTCCTACGAGCAGTACTTC,CSGRSVNSYEQYF
TRBV6-4,-,TRBJ1-6,TRBD1,TGTGCCAGCAGTGACGGACAGGGTTATAATTCACCCCTCCACTTT,CASSDGQGYNSPLHF
TRBV2,-,TRBJ1-3,-,TGTGCCAGCAGTCGACAGTTGACGACTGGAAACACCATATATTTT,CASSRQLTTGNTIYF
TRBV4-1,-,TRBJ2-7,TRBD1,TGCGCCAGCAGCCACTTGATCGGGACAGGCGTCACCTACGAGCAGTACTTC,CASSHLIGTGVTYEQYF
TRBV7-8,-,TRBJ2-1,-,TGTGCCAGCAGCTTAGTAAGCCTAGGCCAGTTCTTC,CASSLVSLGQFF
TRBV27,-,TRBJ1-5,TRBD1,TGTGCCAGCAGTTCCATTGGGACAGCAAATCAGCCCCAGCATTTT,CASSSIGTANQPQHF
TRBV7-9,-,TRBJ2-3,-,TGTTCCAGCAGCATCGACACCGGGGCGCAGTATTTT,CSSSIDTGAQYF
TRBV18,-,TRBJ1-1,TRBD1,TGTGCCAGCTCACCCGAGGGGGCGCGGACTGAAGCTTTCTTT,CASSPEGARTEAFF
TRBV5-1,-,TRBJ2-7,TRBD2,TGCGCCAGCAGCTTCCTTAGCGGGGGGCCGTCCTACGAGCAGTACTTC,CASSFLSGGPSYEQYF
TRBV5-1,-,TRBJ1-5,TRBD1,TGCGCCAGCAGCTTTGACAGGGGGAGTAATCAGCCCCAGCATTTT,CASSFDRGSNQPQHF
TRBV30,-,TRBJ1-2,-,TGTGCCTGGAGTGAGGGGTCCTATGGCTACACCTTC,CAWSEGSYGYTF